Listed below are T cell receptor beta chains from one sample, sequenced in a study of vaccination effects on CD4 cells after COVID-19. The table came from immunoSEQ multiplex PCR; TCRdb's copy has only in-frame clones and leaves some out. The sample holds tens of thousands of clones, roughly 81% seen once. These receptors' targets are unknown. Sample: CD4+ T cells from PBMCs cultured with HCoV-229E spike peptides, taken after COVID-19 vaccination. The receptors derive from a human donor who received a COVID-19 vaccine. Each CDR3 is given with its conserved first and last residue. The D gene is left open where the match is weak. Not all rows give a size; the values are once, few, many and, for expanded clones, a class.

V: TRBV6-5
J: TRBJ1-5
size: .
D: .
CDR3: CASSRTAVSNQPQHF
DNA: TGTGCCAGCAGTCGAACGGCCGTCAGCAATCAGCCCCAGCATTTT

V: TRBV25-1
J: TRBJ1-2
size: .
D: .
CDR3: CASSEQGDGGSGYTF
DNA: TGTGCCAGCAGTGAACAAGGGGACGGGGGGAGTGGCTACACCTTC

V: TRBV5-1
J: TRBJ1-1
size: few
D: TRBD1
CDR3: CASSSITGGGEAFF
DNA: TGCGCCAGCAGCTCTATTACAGGGGGCGGTGAAGCTTTCTTT

V: TRBV10-3
J: TRBJ2-2
size: few
D: .
CDR3: CATGTGELFF
DNA: TGTGCCACCGGGACCGGGGAGCTGTTTTTT

V: TRBV2
J: TRBJ2-2
size: .
D: .
CDR3: CASRGVAGELFF
DNA: TGTGCCAGCCGTGGGGTGGCCGGGGAGCTGTTTTTT

V: TRBV2
J: TRBJ1-4
size: .
D: .
CDR3: CASSGQEKLFF
DNA: TGTGCCAGCAGTGGACAAGAAAAACTGTTTTTT

V: TRBV5-4
J: TRBJ2-7
size: .
D: TRBD2
CDR3: CASSLGLAGGIDEQYF
DNA: TGTGCCAGCAGCTTGGGGCTAGCGGGGGGTATCGACGAGCAGTACTTC

V: TRBV2
J: TRBJ1-5
size: .
D: .
CDR3: CASSRQTSNQPQHF
DNA: TGTGCCAGCAGTCGACAGACTAGCAATCAGCCCCAGCATTTT

V: TRBV6-5
J: TRBJ2-7
size: .
D: TRBD2
CDR3: CASSYTSGTGYEQYF
DNA: TGTGCCAGCAGCTACACGAGCGGGACTGGCTACGAGCAGTACTTC

V: TRBV11-2
J: TRBJ2-7
size: few
D: .
CDR3: CASSLVWAVEQYF
DNA: TGTGCCAGCAGCTTAGTGTGGGCGGTCGAGCAGTACTTC

V: TRBV6-2/TRBV6-3
J: TRBJ2-1
size: .
D: .
CDR3: CASSPPASEQFF
DNA: TGTGCCAGCAGCCCCCCCGCTAGTGAGCAGTTCTTC

V: TRBV19
J: TRBJ1-2
size: .
D: TRBD1
CDR3: CASSPDRGRSYGYTF
DNA: TGTGCCAGTAGCCCAGACAGGGGGCGATCCTATGGCTACACCTTC

V: TRBV24-1
J: TRBJ1-4
size: .
D: .
CDR3: CATSDPQQSNEKLFF
DNA: TGTGCCACCAGTGATCCCCAACAGAGTAATGAAAAACTGTTTTTT

V: TRBV5-6
J: TRBJ1-4
size: .
D: .
CDR3: CASSATGHLFSLVATKLFF
DNA: TGTGCCAGCAGCGCCACTGGACATCTTTTTTCTTTGGTTGCAACAAAACTGTTTTTT

V: TRBV24-1
J: TRBJ2-1
size: once
D: .
CDR3: CATSGTAPSYNEQFF
DNA: TGTGCCACCAGTGGGACGGCACCCTCCTACAATGAGCAGTTCTTC

V: TRBV11-2
J: TRBJ2-7
size: .
D: .
CDR3: CASSLGIGNYEQYF
DNA: TGTGCCAGCAGCTTAGGGATCGGAAACTACGAGCAGTACTTC

V: TRBV28
J: TRBJ2-7
size: .
D: .
CDR3: CASSLLNYEQYF
DNA: TGTGCCAGCAGTTTATTGAACTACGAGCAGTACTTC

V: TRBV19
J: TRBJ2-7
size: few
D: TRBD2
CDR3: CASSIVSGGAYEQYF
DNA: TGTGCCAGTAGTATTGTCAGCGGGGGGGCCTACGAGCAGTACTTC

V: TRBV14
J: TRBJ1-3
size: .
D: .
CDR3: CASSPPAGSRNTIYF
DNA: TGTGCCAGCAGCCCCCCAGCGGGTTCTAGAAACACCATATATTTT